The rows below give T cell receptor beta chains drawn from one sample of a study of vaccination and CD4 T cells after COVID-19. No cognate antigen is known for these TCRs. TCRdb fed the PCR reads into MiXCR, producing one record per CDR3 protein. The sample has 20,000 to 30,000 distinct CDR3 sequences; less than 80% are singletons. Sequencing used CD4+ T cells from blood, cultured in vitro. Source of these receptors: a human donor who had recovered from COVID-19. Each CDR3 is given with its conserved first and last residue. A D gene is named only where the DNA matches it firmly.

cdr3_aa j_call v_call d_call
CASSADRASNQPQHF TRBJ1-5 TRBV7-9 TRBD1
CANSYISGTDNQPQHF TRBJ1-5 TRBV10-3 -
CASSLSTGGPHEQYF TRBJ2-7 TRBV27 -
CASSARTSVQETQYF TRBJ2-5 TRBV21-1 -
CASRASLAGETQYF TRBJ2-5 TRBV6-1 -
CASNPGHRNTGELFF TRBJ2-2 TRBV6-2/TRBV6-3 -
CASSLNGGRSTSGNTIYF TRBJ1-3 TRBV7-6 -
CASRRKQETQYF TRBJ2-5 TRBV27 -
CASSLYPGQGFGYTF TRBJ1-2 TRBV28 TRBD1
CASSAGLAYEQYF TRBJ2-7 TRBV7-3 -
CATSVGRAETDTQYF TRBJ2-3 TRBV24-1 -
CASSYPPQGSSFNTGELFF TRBJ2-2 TRBV6-2/TRBV6-3 TRBD1
CASSQRTGPNTEAFF TRBJ1-1 TRBV18 TRBD1
CASKLLRGTGELFF TRBJ2-2 TRBV28 -